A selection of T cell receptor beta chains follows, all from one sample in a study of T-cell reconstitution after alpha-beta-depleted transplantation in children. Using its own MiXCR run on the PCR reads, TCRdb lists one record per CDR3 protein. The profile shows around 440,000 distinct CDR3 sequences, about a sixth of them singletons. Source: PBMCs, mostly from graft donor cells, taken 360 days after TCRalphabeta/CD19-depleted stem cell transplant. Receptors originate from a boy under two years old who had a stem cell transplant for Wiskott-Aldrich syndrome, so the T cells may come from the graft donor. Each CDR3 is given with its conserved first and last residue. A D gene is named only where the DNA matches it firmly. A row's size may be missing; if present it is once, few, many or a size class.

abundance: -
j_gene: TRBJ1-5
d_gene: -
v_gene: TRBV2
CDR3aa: CASSERGNQPQHF
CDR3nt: TGTGCCAGCAGTGAGCGAGGGAATCAGCCCCAGCATTTT

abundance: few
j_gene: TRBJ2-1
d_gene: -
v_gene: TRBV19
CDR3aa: CASSRIARGANEQFF
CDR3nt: TGTGCCAGTAGTAGAATAGCGCGGGGAGCCAATGAGCAGTTCTTC

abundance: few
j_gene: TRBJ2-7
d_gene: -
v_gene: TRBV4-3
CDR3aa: CASSQAGRSVYEQYF
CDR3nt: TGCGCCAGCAGCCAAGCTGGACGAAGCGTCTACGAGCAGTACTTC

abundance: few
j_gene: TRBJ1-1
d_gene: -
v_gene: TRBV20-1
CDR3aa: CSASGRVRNTEAFF
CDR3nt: TGCAGTGCTAGTGGCAGGGTGCGAAACACTGAAGCTTTCTTT

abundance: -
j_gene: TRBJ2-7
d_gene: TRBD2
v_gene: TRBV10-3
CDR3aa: CAISASGLANFPKPSYEQYF
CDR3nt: TGTGCCATCAGTGCCTCGGGACTAGCGAACTTCCCCAAGCCCTCCTACGAGCAGTACTTC

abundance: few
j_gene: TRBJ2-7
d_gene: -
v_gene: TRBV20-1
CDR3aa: CSARPRTSNYEQYF
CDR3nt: TGCAGTGCTAGACCCCGGACATCCAACTACGAGCAGTACTTC

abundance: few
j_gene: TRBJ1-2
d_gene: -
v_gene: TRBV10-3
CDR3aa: CAISAAGWNYGYTF
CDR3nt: TGTGCCATCAGTGCGGCAGGGTGGAACTATGGCTACACCTTC

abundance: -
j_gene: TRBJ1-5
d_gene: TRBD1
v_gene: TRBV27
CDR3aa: CASGSTGGVNQPQHF
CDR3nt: TGTGCCAGCGGCTCGACAGGGGGCGTCAATCAGCCCCAGCATTTT

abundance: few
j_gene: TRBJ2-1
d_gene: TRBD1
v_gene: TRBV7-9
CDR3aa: CASSTKNRQGWGEQFF
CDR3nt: TGTGCCAGCAGCACTAAAAACCGACAGGGATGGGGTGAGCAGTTCTTC

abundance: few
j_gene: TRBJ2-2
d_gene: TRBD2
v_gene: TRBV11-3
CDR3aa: CASSSSGGKNTGELFF
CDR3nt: TGTGCCAGCAGCTCCAGCGGGGGGAAGAACACCGGGGAGCTGTTTTTT

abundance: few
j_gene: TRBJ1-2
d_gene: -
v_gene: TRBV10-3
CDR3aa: CAISERAGTIANYGYTF
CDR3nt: TGTGCCATCAGTGAGCGGGCAGGGACCATAGCTAACTATGGCTACACCTTC

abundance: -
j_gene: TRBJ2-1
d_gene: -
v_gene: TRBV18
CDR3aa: CATRIGGRNNEQFF
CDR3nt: TGTGCCACCCGGATCGGGGGCCGAAACAATGAGCAGTTCTTC

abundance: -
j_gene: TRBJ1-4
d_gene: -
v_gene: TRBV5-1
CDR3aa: CASSLMWGVEGKLFF
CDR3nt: TGCGCCAGCAGCTTGATGTGGGGGGTCGAGGGAAAACTGTTTTTT

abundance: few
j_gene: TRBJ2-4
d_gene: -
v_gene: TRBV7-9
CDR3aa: CASSPTRGWDKNIQYF
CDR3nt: TGTGCCAGCAGCCCTACCCGGGGCTGGGACAAAAACATTCAGTACTTC

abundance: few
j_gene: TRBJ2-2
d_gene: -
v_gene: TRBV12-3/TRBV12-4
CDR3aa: CASRLFTGELFF
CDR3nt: TGTGCCAGCCGCCTTTTCACCGGGGAGCTGTTTTTT

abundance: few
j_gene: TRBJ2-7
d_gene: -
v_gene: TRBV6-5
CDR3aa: CASSYGSTEQYF
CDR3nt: TGTGCCAGCAGCTACGGAAGCACCGAGCAGTACTTC

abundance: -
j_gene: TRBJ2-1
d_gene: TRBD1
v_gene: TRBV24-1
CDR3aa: CATSDLGMTGPEGAQFF
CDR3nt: TGTGCCACCAGTGATTTGGGTATGACAGGGCCTGAGGGGGCCCAGTTCTTC

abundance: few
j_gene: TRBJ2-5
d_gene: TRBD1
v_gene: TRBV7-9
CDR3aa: CASSTRTGPIQETQYF
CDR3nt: TGTGCCAGCAGCACCAGGACAGGTCCAATTCAAGAGACCCAGTACTTC

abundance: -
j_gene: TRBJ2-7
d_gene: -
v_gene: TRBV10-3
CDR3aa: CAISEVLSYEQYF
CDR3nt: TGTGCCATCAGTGAAGTGCTGTCCTACGAGCAGTACTTC

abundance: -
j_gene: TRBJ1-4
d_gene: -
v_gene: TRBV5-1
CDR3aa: CASSLGIHLEKLFF
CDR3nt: TGCGCCAGCAGCTTAGGGATCCACCTCGAAAAACTGTTTTTT

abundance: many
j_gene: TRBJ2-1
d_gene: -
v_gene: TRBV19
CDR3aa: CASSINFHNEQFF
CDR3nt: TGTGCCAGTAGTATAAACTTTCACAATGAGCAGTTCTTC

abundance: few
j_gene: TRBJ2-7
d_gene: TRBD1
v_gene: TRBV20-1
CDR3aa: CSAMDRGRYEQYF
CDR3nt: TGCAGTGCGATGGACAGGGGGAGGTACGAGCAGTACTTC

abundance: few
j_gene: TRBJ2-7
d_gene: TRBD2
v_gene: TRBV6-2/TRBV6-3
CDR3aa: CASRALAGGPYEQYF
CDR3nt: TGTGCCAGCCGCGCTCTAGCGGGAGGGCCGTACGAGCAGTACTTC

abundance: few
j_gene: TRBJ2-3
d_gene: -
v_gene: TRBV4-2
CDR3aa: CASSQGRGLTDTQYF
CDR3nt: TGTGCCAGCAGCCAAGGGCGGGGCCTCACAGATACGCAGTATTTT

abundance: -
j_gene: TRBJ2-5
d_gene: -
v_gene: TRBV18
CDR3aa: CASSPPNLQETQYF
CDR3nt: TGTGCCAGCTCACCACCGAACTTACAAGAGACCCAGTACTTC

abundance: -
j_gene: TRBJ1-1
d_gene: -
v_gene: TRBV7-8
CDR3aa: CASSLNDPLGVAFF
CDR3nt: TGTGCCAGCAGCTTGAACGACCCCTTAGGGGTAGCTTTCTTT

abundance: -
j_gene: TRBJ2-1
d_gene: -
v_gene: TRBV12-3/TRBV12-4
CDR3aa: CASSLSRGYNEQFF
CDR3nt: TGTGCCAGCAGTTTAAGTCGGGGCTACAATGAGCAGTTCTTC

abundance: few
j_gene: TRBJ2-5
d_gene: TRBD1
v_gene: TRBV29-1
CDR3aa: CSVGRDRKETQYF
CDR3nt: TGCAGCGTTGGCCGGGACAGAAAAGAGACCCAGTACTTC

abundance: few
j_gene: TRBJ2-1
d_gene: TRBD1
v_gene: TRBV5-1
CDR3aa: CASSKYRGEDEQFF
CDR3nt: TGCGCCAGCAGCAAATACAGGGGCGAGGATGAGCAGTTCTTC